The TCR beta chain under discussion was sequenced for a study of T-cell reconstitution after alpha-beta-depleted transplantation in children. The study's findings and limits: Several patients had high TCRbeta diversity at day 60; it came from surviving recipient T cells and thymic progenitors. Several hundred expanded graft clones reportedly were the source of alpha-beta T cells about two months after transplant. Counts and diversity of T cells one year after transplant came mostly from newly produced T cells.

Using unique molecular identifiers, the investigators prepared the TCRbeta library. Each CDR3 protein is one row after TCRdb ran MiXCR on the PCR reads. In the table there are some 550,000 distinct CDR3 sequences, 23% of which are singletons. Notes on this clonotype: Its target is unknown.

This CDR3 region has 13 residues. Germline V lookup: CDR1 MDHEN, CDR2 SYDVKM. Germline trimming cut 7 bases from V and 3 bases from J; bases unmatched to any gene: 3. The sequence was collected from a boy under two years old who had a stem cell transplant for acute myeloid leukemia, so the T cells may come from the graft donor. Sequencing was performed on PBMCs, mostly from graft donor cells, taken 360 days after TCRalphabeta/CD19-depleted stem cell transplant. The V call is TRBV28, the J call TRBJ2-1, with 7 bases identical to TRBD2. The CDR3 DNA reads TGTGCCAGCAAGAGCGGGATCTACAATGAGCAGTTCTTC. Protein sequence: CASKSGIYNEQFF.